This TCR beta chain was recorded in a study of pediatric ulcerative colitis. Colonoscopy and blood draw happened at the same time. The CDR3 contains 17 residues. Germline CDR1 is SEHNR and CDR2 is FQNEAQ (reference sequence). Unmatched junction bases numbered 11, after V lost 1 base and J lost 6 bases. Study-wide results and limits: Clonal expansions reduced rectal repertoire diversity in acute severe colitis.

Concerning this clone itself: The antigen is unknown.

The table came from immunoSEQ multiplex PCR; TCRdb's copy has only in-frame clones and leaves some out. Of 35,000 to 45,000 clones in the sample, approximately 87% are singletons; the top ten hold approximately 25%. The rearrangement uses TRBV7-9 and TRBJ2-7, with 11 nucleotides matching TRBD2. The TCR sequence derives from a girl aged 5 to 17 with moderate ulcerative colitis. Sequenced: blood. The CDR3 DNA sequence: TGTGCCAGCAGCTTAGGTACTAGCGGGAGCTCCTTGAGCGAGCAGTACTTC. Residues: CASSLGTSGSSLSEQYF. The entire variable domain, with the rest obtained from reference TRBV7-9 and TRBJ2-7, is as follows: DTGVSQNPRHKITKRGQNVTFRCDPISEHNRLYWYRQTLGQGPEFLTYFQNEAQLEKSRLLSDRFSAERPKGSFSTLEIQRTEQGDSAMYLCASSLGTSGSSLSEQYFGPGTRLTVT.